Detailed here is one TCR beta chain. The V and J ends lost 1 base and 7 bases, in that order; junction bases with no gene match: 8. The CDR3 contains 16 residues. CDR1 and CDR2 from the germline V gene are MGHRA and YSYEKL. The data were taken from a study of technical replicates of blood from a few donors. Some clones are missing from TCRdb's copy, which holds only in-frame ones; the method was immunoSEQ multiplex PCR. This sample has around 90,000 clones, with around 94% found just once. The source of this sequence is a human donor in good health. The sequenced sample was T cells isolated from PBMCs. This chain links TRBV4-1 with TRBJ1-5; 9 nucleotides align to TRBD1. This CDR3 is CASSQVGQGFGQPQHF. The CDR3 nucleotides read TGCGCCAGCAGCCAAGTAGGACAGGGGTTTGGCCAGCCCCAGCATTTT.